Below are 12 T cell receptor beta chains sequenced from a single sample in a study of cytomegalovirus exposure and HLA in healthy donors. A multiplex PCR was run with 60 Vbeta primers and 13 Jbeta primers. TCRdb keeps only in-frame clones here, not all; method: immunoSEQ multiplex PCR. The data show 49,000 or so clones, with around 81% seen just once and around 2.5% held by the top ten. The sequenced material came from PBMCs. The receptors shown here come from a boy between 5 and 17 years old in good health and CMV-seropositive.

The V call is TRBV2, the J call TRBJ2-3; 9 bases map to TRBD2. With V trimmed by 1 base and J by 2 bases, 4 bases remained unmatched. The CDR3 runs to 16 residues. The germline V gene has CDR1 SNHLY and CDR2 FYNNEI. CDR3 residues: CASSEERGEPTDTQYF. The CDR3 DNA sequence: TGTGCCAGCAGTGAAGAGCGGGGGGAACCCACAGATACGCAGTATTTT.

The count of this clone is one. V and J are TRBV7-6 and TRBJ2-6, with 9 positions matching TRBD2. This CDR3 contains 18 residues. The J segment lost 1 base and the V segment lost 4 bases, leaving 8 bases of the junction unmatched. Germline loops: CDR1 SGHVS, CDR2 FNYEAQ. The chain's CDR3 is CASSSLRAGGSGANVLTF. The CDR3, as DNA: TGTGCCAGCAGCTCCCTTCGAGCGGGGGGTTCTGGGGCCAACGTCCTGACTTTC.

The rearrangement joins TRBV4-2 to TRBJ1-4; D gene unclear. Trimming removed 2 bases from V and 4 bases from J, with 17 bases in between. This CDR3 has 17 residues. Germline loops: CDR1 LGHNA, CDR2 YNFKEQ. The CDR3 here is CASSQNNDRVLNEKLFF. CDR3 sequence (DNA): TGTGCCAGCAGCCAAAATAACGACCGGGTTCTTAATGAAAAACTGTTTTTT.

V and J are TRBV2 and TRBJ2-5, with D perhaps TRBD2 (6 bases). The germline CDR1 and CDR2 sequences are SNHLY and FYNNEI. The CDR3 is 14 residues long. The germline V and J ends were trimmed by 8 bases and 4 bases, with 17 bases remaining between them. The DNA of the CDR3 is TGTGCCAGCGCAAGGGAGGTATCGGTAGAGACCCAGTACTTC. Translating gives CASAREVSVETQYF.

This clone was found a few times. The chain links TRBV5-1 to TRBJ2-7; tentative D call: TRBD2 (5 bases). There are 17 residues in the CDR3. CDR1 is SGHRS and CDR2 is YFSETQ in the germline V gene. Trimming pared 2 bases from V and 2 bases from J, leaving 20 bases between. The CDR3 spells CASSFRTPGDGAYEQYF. The CDR3 bases are TGCGCCAGCAGCTTCCGGACGCCCGGGGATGGTGCCTACGAGCAGTACTTC.

The chain links TRBV9 to TRBJ2-2; 7 positions agree with TRBD1. Germline trimming cut 5 bases from V and 4 bases from J; bases unmatched to any gene: 2. The CDR3 sequence is 13 residues long. Germline CDR1 SGDLS, CDR2 YYNGEE. CDR3: CASRTGSTGELFF. CDR3 DNA sequence: TGTGCCAGCAGGACAGGGAGCACCGGGGAGCTGTTTTTT.

This clone showed up just a few times. The junction departs from the called germline gene at one end, perhaps through a read error. This chain uses TRBV7-7 with TRBJ2-5; 7 bases align to TRBD2. Germline V CDR1 and CDR2: SSHAT, FNYEAQ (reference sequence). There are 16 residues in the CDR3. CDR3 sequence (DNA): TGTGCTAGCACCCCCATCGGGGACTACCCACAAGAGACCCAGTACTTC. Translation: CASTPIGDYPQETQYF.

This clone occurred a few times. This chain connects TRBV6-5 to TRBJ1-5, with D tentatively TRBD1 (5 bases). Germline CDR1 and CDR2: MNHEY and SVGAGI. The V end lost 5 bases, the J end lost 7 bases, and 15 bases lay between the germline ends. The CDR3 is 14 amino acids. CDR3 protein: CASSPIGGSQPQHF. In nucleotides, the CDR3 is TGTGCCAGCAGTCCCATCGGGGGGAGCCAGCCCCAGCATTTT.

The table lists this clone with a count of one. The V gene is TRBV19, the J gene TRBJ1-5, with 9 bases that match TRBD1. The CDR3 sequence is 17 residues long. V gave up 3 bases and J gave up 6 bases; unmatched junction bases: 12. Germline V gene data show CDR1 as LNHDA and CDR2 as SQIVND (reference sequence). This CDR3 reads CASSMMRGQGILQPQHF. The CDR3, as DNA: TGTGCCAGTAGTATGATGAGGGGACAGGGCATTCTTCAGCCCCAGCATTTT.

V is TRBV19 and J is TRBJ1-5; D remains ambiguous. Germline V gene lookup returns CDR1 LNHDA and CDR2 SQIVND (reference sequence). The CDR3 contains 15 residues. V lost 10 bases to trimming and J lost 1 base, with 17 bases between them. CDR3 DNA sequence: TGTGCCACCCTATCCCGACCGGGAAGCAATCAGCCCCAGCATTTT. This codes for CATLSRPGSNQPQHF.

V usage is TRBV9 and J usage is TRBJ1-1, with D possibly matching TRBD1 (6 bases). Per the germline V gene, CDR1 is SGDLS and CDR2 is YYNGEE. This CDR3 contains 15 residues. Trimming took off 4 bases at V and 3 bases at J, with 16 bases between the two ends. The CDR3 DNA sequence: TGTGCCAGCAGCTCTCTTGACAGGCCTTACACTGAAGCTTTCTTT. This gives the protein CASSSLDRPYTEAFF.

The V gene is TRBV11-2, the J gene TRBJ1-4, with D possibly TRBD1 on 5 matching bases. V dropped 5 bases and J dropped 7 bases, with 17 bases sitting between them. Germline CDR1 and CDR2: SGHAT and FQNNGV. This CDR3 contains 15 residues. For the CDR3, the DNA is TGTGCCAGCAGCCCTCGGACCTTAAGGGGTGAAAAACTGTTTTTT. This encodes CASSPRTLRGEKLFF.